This T cell receptor (beta chain) comes out of a study of CD8 T cells in ankylosing spondylitis (dated by TCRdb to 2015 to 2018). Study-level background: To find TCR variants linked to disease, the study profiled T cell receptor beta repertoires in ankylosing spondylitis patients and healthy donors. Peripheral blood was sampled, and synovial fluid was additionally collected from ankylosing spondylitis patients. The full study cohort was made up of approximately 27 ankylosing spondylitis patients and approximately 100 healthy donors. Beyond this particular receptor, the publication reports: A TCR beta motif of about 8 highly homologous amino acid variants appeared characteristic of blood from ankylosing spondylitis patients. Some motif variants had previously been reported in the synovial fluid and blood of reactive arthritis patients, which suggests shared mechanisms of disease initiation. The disease-linked clones were reported as significantly enriched in matched synovial fluid samples from ankylosing spondylitis patients. A CD8+ phenotype was shown by the disease-linked clones, which were found at relatively low frequencies in peripheral blood.

The sequencer was an Illumina HiSeq 2500. Quantitative 5'-RACE with molecular barcodes was the method used to prepare the TCR beta libraries. Regarding the original processing steps: A new computational method, built on a probabilistic model of VDJ rearrangement, was used to identify disease-linked TCR variants. The public reads were run again by TCRdb, first through fastp at Q25 and then through MiXCR, and only productive beta chains were kept. One record per CDR3 amino acid sequence lists the most common genes and DNA. The V and J calls and clone size are TCRdb's, not the authors'. Counted in this sample were about 150,000 distinct CDR3 sequences; 30% to 40% of them appeared once. Of the sample, around 6% falls within the top ten clones. Synovial fluid samples and blood samples obtained from the same ankylosing spondylitis patients were matched. About this clonotype: Its binding antigen is unknown. No base-level quality is on record; no much larger clone is a single base apart.

The sequence was collected from a male donor with ankylosing spondylitis. The specimen sequenced was synovial fluid, either unsorted or a sorted T cell fraction (not recorded which).

The nucleotide sequence reads TGTGCCACCAGCAGGGGGGGACTAGCGGGAACATACGAGCAGTACTTC. The encoded protein is CATSRGGLAGTYEQYF. The chain joins TRBV15 to TRBJ2-7; 13 of the junction bases match TRBD2. The junction shows trimming of 3 bases on V and 4 bases on J, and the gene matches do not reach 6 bases of it. The CDR1 and CDR2 encoded by the germline V gene (reference sequence) are LNHNV and YYDKDF. From the cysteine up to the phenylalanine, the CDR3 has a length of 16 residues. The read is trimmed to its CDR3 DNA, 48 bases read in frame from base 1.